The clone carrying this T cell receptor (beta chain) was observed a handful of times. The entry originates in a study of cytomegalovirus exposure and HLA in healthy donors. Primers included in the PCR were 60 Vbeta and 13 Jbeta primers. Sequencing was performed with immunoSEQ multiplex PCR; in TCRdb, only in-frame clones are kept and a portion is missing. Of some 140,000 clones detected, approximately 8.9% appear once; the ten largest clones hold approximately 7.5%. Per the germline V gene, CDR1 is SNHLY and CDR2 is FYNNEI. This CDR3 comprises 14 residues. V was pared by 4 bases and J by 0 bases, with 6 bases between.

Input material: PBMCs. This chain connects TRBV2 to TRBJ2-2, with D unclear. The sequence came from a woman in her 40s in good health and CMV-seropositive. In DNA, the CDR3 is TGTGCCAGCAGTGTCAACACGAACACCGGGGAGCTGTTTTTT. Amino acids: CASSVNTNTGELFF.